The present entry profiles one T cell receptor (beta chain) with its context. Antigen unknown. The data originate from a study of cytomegalovirus exposure and HLA in healthy donors. Findings and limits, study-wide: In a later analysis, specific HLA alleles were associated with some 16,000 TCR beta sequences at a 0.05 false discovery rate. Rare TCR sequences dominated, though some public TCRs recurred in many donors. Several of the most significant clusters appeared linked to common viral pathogens, based on a later analysis. Among TCR beta chains, those listed as cytomegalovirus-associated numbered approximately 150.

The ends lost 4 bases at V and 8 bases at J; junction bases unmatched: 9. Germline V lookup: CDR1 SGHRS, CDR2 YFSETQ. There are 14 residues in the CDR3. In the PCR, 60 Vbeta and 13 Jbeta primers were used. Profiled with immunoSEQ multiplex PCR; TCRdb holds only in-frame clones, not every one. This sample's table reports around 100,000 clones. This receptor was taken from a woman between 25 and 40 years old in good health and CMV-seronegative. The sequencing sample was made of PBMCs. V usage is TRBV5-1 and J usage is TRBJ1-2, with 9 positions matching TRBD1. CDR3 protein: CASSTTGGQHGYTF. The CDR3 DNA sequence: TGCGCCAGCAGCACCACAGGGGGCCAGCACGGCTACACCTTC.